One and the same sample provided the 11 T cell receptor beta chains below, sequenced in a study of blood T cells in healthy people across ages (dated by TCRdb to the mid-2010s). The method was 5' RACE. TCRdb names Illumina HiSeq 2500 as the instrument used. A second PCR of roughly 6 to 11 cycles was run with a J-beta primer mix and a sample-barcoded 5' primer. The raw public reads went through TCRdb reprocessing: fastp at Q25, MiXCR clone calling, in-frame beta chains kept. Rows merge per CDR3 protein into single entries with the most common DNA and genes. This sample lists 1.5 million to 2 million distinct CDR3 sequences; 25% to 30% were detected once. The ten largest account for 7.7% of the sample. Sequenced material: blood. The source of these receptors is a woman aged 25 to 39 in good health.

This clonotype occurred many times. The chain carries TRBV29-1 and TRBJ1-2, with TRBD1 as a possible D gene (6 bases). From germline, CDR1 is SQVTM and CDR2 ANQGSEA. This CDR3 has 13 residues. The DNA of the CDR3 is TGCAGTGTCGAAGGGGGAGGGGACTATGGCTACACCTTC. Translating gives CSVEGGGDYGYTF. Drawing the rest from reference TRBV29-1 and TRBJ1-2, the complete variable domain is SAVISQKPSRDICQRGTSLTIQCQVDSQVTMMFWYRQQPGQSLTLIATANQGSEATYESGFVIDKFPISRPNLTFSTLTVSNMSPEDSSIYLCSVEGGGDYGYTFGSGTRLTVV.

This clonotype was found many times. The gene calls are TRBV28 and TRBJ2-3; no clear D gene. Germline values: CDR1 MDHEN, CDR2 SYDVKM. The CDR3 loop spans 13 amino acids. With 5 bases removed from V and 2 bases from J, the gap between germline ends came to 8 bases. This chain's CDR3 is CASSNTATDTQYF. CDR3 DNA: TGTGCCAGCAGTAACACAGCCACAGATACGCAGTATTTT.

This clonotype has at least ten counts. V gene TRBV29-1 combines with J gene TRBJ2-3; 7 nucleotides match TRBD1. The CDR3 contains 12 residues. The V gene end was trimmed by 7 bases and the J gene end by 3 bases; junction bases not matched to a gene: 4. Germline V gene data show CDR1 as SQVTM and CDR2 as ANQGSEA. In DNA, the CDR3 is TGCAGCGAGGACAGGTCAACAGATACGCAGTATTTT. Translated, it gives CSEDRSTDTQYF.

This clonotype was found many times. J is TRBJ2-5 and V is TRBV4-3; TRBD2 aligns across 8 bases. With V trimmed by 0 bases and J by 5 bases, 5 bases remained unmatched. This CDR3 has 15 amino acids. CDR1 LGHNA and CDR2 YSLEER come from the germline V gene. CDR3 nucleotides: TGCGCCAGCAGCCAAGACGGACTAGCCTGGGAGACCCAGTACTTC. Its translation is CASSQDGLAWETQYF.

The rearrangement uses TRBV5-1 and TRBJ2-1; D is possibly TRBD1 (6 bases). The CDR3 has 13 residues. With 0 bases removed from V and 12 bases from J, the gap between germline ends came to 13 bases. Per germline, CDR1 SGHRS and CDR2 YFSETQ. CDR3 nucleotide sequence: TGCGCCAGCAGCTTGGGAGGGGACAATCTGCAGTTCTTC. Its protein is CASSLGGDNLQFF.

This clonotype was picked up many times. The genes are TRBV20-1 and TRBJ2-7; the match to TRBD1 covers 8 bases. The CDR3 is made up of 15 amino acids. Germline V CDR1 and CDR2: DFQATT, SNEGSKA (reference sequence). V gave up 0 bases and J gave up 0 bases; unmatched junction bases: 4. The DNA for the CDR3 is TGCAGTGCTAGAGATCGAGACAGGGGCTCCTACGAGCAGTACTTC. Its translation is CSARDRDRGSYEQYF.

The table lists this clonotype with a few counts. The chain recombines TRBV29-1 with TRBJ2-3, with 9 positions matching TRBD1. This CDR3 region has 15 residues. V shed 4 bases and J 6 bases; nucleotides not matched to a gene: 11. The germline V gene has CDR1 SQVTM and CDR2 ANQGSEA. The CDR3 region has the DNA TGCAGCGTTGGTACCCGGGACAGGGCGCAGGATACGCAGTATTTT. It yields the protein CSVGTRDRAQDTQYF.

The genes are TRBV28 and TRBJ2-7; D is unclear. The germline gives CDR1 MDHEN, CDR2 SYDVKM. The CDR3 loop spans 14 amino acids. V shed 3 bases and J shed 6 bases, with 15 bases lying between them. The CDR3: CASSFGRSWSEQYF. The CDR3, as DNA: TGTGCCAGCAGTTTCGGGCGGTCCTGGTCCGAGCAGTACTTC.

This clonotype was counted a few times. This chain joins TRBV9 and TRBJ2-1; D remains ambiguous. The CDR3 spans 15 residues. Germline CDR1 reads SGDLS; CDR2 reads YYNGEE. V lost 1 base and J lost 9, with 17 bases in between. Here the CDR3 DNA reads TGTGCCAGCAGCGTAACCCCCTCCGAGCTAATTGAGCAGTTCTTC. This translates into CASSVTPSELIEQFF.

This clonotype has only one observation. The J gene is TRBJ2-7, the V gene TRBV3-1; a possible D gene is TRBD2 (7 bases). The CDR3 spans 16 residues. Per the germline V gene, CDR1 is LGHDT and CDR2 is YNNKEL (reference sequence). The V gene lost 3 bases and the J gene lost 2 bases, with 17 bases spanning the gap. DNA of the CDR3: TGTGCCAGCAGCCATCAGGGGAGGGCACCAGCCTACGAGCAGTACTTC. Encoded protein: CASSHQGRAPAYEQYF.

In this sample, this clonotype turned up many times. This chain links TRBV14 with TRBJ2-1; 7 positions agree with TRBD2. The junction had 13 bases not matched to a gene; V was cut back by 1 base and J by 7 bases. In germline, CDR1 is SGHDN, CDR2 FVKESK. The length of the CDR3 is 17 residues. CDR3 region: CASSQGLGGGSFNEQFF. The CDR3 DNA is TGTGCCAGCAGCCAAGGGCTTGGTGGCGGGAGTTTTAATGAGCAGTTCTTC.